The 3 T cell receptor beta chains in this list originate from one sample, sequenced in a study of cytomegalovirus exposure and HLA in healthy donors. The primer mix had 60 Vbeta and 13 Jbeta primers. This table comes from immunoSEQ multiplex PCR, and its TCRdb copy is limited to in-frame clones, with some not included. The sample contains 65,000 or so clones, 70% to 85% of which appear only once. Sequenced sample: PBMCs. Receptor source: a woman aged 35 to 49 in good health and CMV-seropositive.

This chain's CDR3 is CASSKATGARNEQYF. CDR3 bases: TGTGCCAGCAGCAAAGCTACAGGGGCTAGGAACGAGCAGTACTTC. The V gene is TRBV11-1, the J gene TRBJ2-7; 7 bases agree with TRBD1. The CDR3 length is 15 residues. V was pared by 5 bases and J by 5 bases, with 12 bases of the junction left unmatched. The germline CDR1 and CDR2 sequences are SGHAT and FQDESV (reference sequence). Complete variable domain (other parts from reference TRBV11-1 and TRBJ2-7): EAEVAQSPRYKITEKSQAVAFWCDPISGHATLYWYRQILGQGPELLVQFQDESVVDDSQLPKDRFSAERLKGVDSTLKIQPAELGDSAMYLCASSKATGARNEQYFGPGTRLTVT.

The chain recombines TRBV9 with TRBJ2-5, with 7 bases matching TRBD2. The J segment lost 5 bases and the V segment lost 4 bases, leaving 8 bases of the junction unmatched. This CDR3 region has 14 residues. Germline V gene lookup returns CDR1 SGDLS and CDR2 YYNGEE. The CDR3 is CASSSRGREETQYF. CDR3 coding DNA: TGTGCCAGCAGCAGCCGGGGGAGGGAGGAGACCCAGTACTTC.

A note on this clone: One end of the junction is discordant with germline, which a read error may explain. The chain employs TRBV7-9 and TRBJ1-1, with D tentatively TRBD1 (6 bases). Germline V gene data show CDR1 as SEHNR and CDR2 as FQNEAQ (reference sequence). This CDR3 contains 15 residues. CDR3 residues: CSSSQMDSPNTEAFF. CDR3 sequence (DNA): TGTTCCAGCAGCCAAATGGACAGCCCGAACACTGAAGCTTTCTTT.